The 15 T cell receptor beta chains below all came from one sample that was sequenced in a study of blood T cell repertoires in COVID-19. TCRdb's table, derived via immunoSEQ multiplex PCR, lists solely in-frame clones and lacks some. Of about 50,000 clones in the sample, about 83% are singletons; the top ten hold about 15%. Sequencing was done on a sample of peripheral blood. All receptors come from a human donor in a cohort sampled during active COVID-19.

The chain is built from TRBV18 and TRBJ1-4; D is ambiguous. The germline V gene encodes CDR1 KGHSH and CDR2 LQKENI. The CDR3 sequence is 12 residues long. Trimming stripped 4 bases from V and 4 bases from J, with 4 bases between. The CDR3 is CASSRSNEKLFF. For the CDR3, the DNA is TGTGCCAGCTCACGCAGTAATGAAAAACTGTTTTTT. Full variable domain (rest looked up from reference TRBV18 and TRBJ1-4): NAGVMQNPRHLVRRRGQEARLRCSPMKGHSHVYWYRQLPEEGLKFMVYLQKENIIDESGMPKERFSAEFPKEGPSILRIQQVVRGDSAAYFCASSRSNEKLFFGSGTQLSVL.

The chain couples TRBV4-3 to TRBJ1-5; D remains ambiguous. The CDR3 extends over 14 amino acids. Deletions cut 0 bases from V and 2 bases from J, with 5 bases between. Germline V lookup: CDR1 LGHNA, CDR2 YSLEER. The CDR3 region has the DNA TGCGCCAGCAGCCAAGATAGTGGCAATCAGCCCCAGCATTTT. Its protein product is CASSQDSGNQPQHF.

The rearrangement links TRBV3-1 (or the pseudogene TRBV3-2) to TRBJ2-7; TRBD2 matches at 14 bases. Germline CDR1 reads LGHDT; CDR2 reads YNNKEL (reference sequence). This CDR3 has 16 amino acids. V dropped 6 bases and J dropped 4; count of bases not matched to a gene: 8. The CDR3 DNA is TGTGCCAGCAGTCAGGGACTAGCGGGAGCTTTTTACGAGCAGTACTTC. Translated: CASSQGLAGAFYEQYF.

CDR3 nucleotide sequence: TGCGCCAGCAGCTTGGAGGGAGTTAGCAATCAGCCCCAGCATTTT. Translation gives CASSLEGVSNQPQHF. The chain is built from TRBV5-1 and TRBJ1-5; D is undetermined. This CDR3 has 15 amino acids. The V gene lost 0 bases and the J gene lost 0 bases, with 7 bases spanning the gap. The V gene's germline CDR1 is SGHRS and CDR2 YFSETQ.

The chain is built from TRBV5-1 and TRBJ2-2; possibly TRBD2 for D (5 bases). The germline V gene encodes CDR1 SGHRS and CDR2 YFSETQ. With 6 bases removed from V and 4 bases from J, the gap between germline ends came to 22 bases. The CDR3 is 17 residues long. The CDR3 nucleotides are TGCGCCAGCAACCAACCGGGATTACGCCTAACCACCGGGGAGCTGTTTTTT. Its translation: CASNQPGLRLTTGELFF.

This clone appeared a single time. The chain joins TRBV19 to TRBJ2-4; the D gene is possibly TRBD2 (6 bases). V shed 7 bases and J shed 0 bases, with 19 bases lying between them. Looked up from germline, CDR1 is LNHDA and CDR2 is SQIVND (reference sequence). The CDR3 length is 17 residues. This CDR3 reads CASTPGLASLAKNIQYF. CDR3 sequence (DNA): TGTGCCAGTACTCCGGGACTGGCATCTTTAGCCAAAAACATTCAGTACTTC.

V gene TRBV5-5 combines with J gene TRBJ2-2, with D possibly TRBD1 on 6 matching bases. This CDR3 is 16 amino acids long. CDR1 is SGHKS, CDR2 YYEKEE, per germline (reference sequence). Trimming shortened V by 2 bases and J by 2 bases, and 13 bases separated the two germline ends. CDR3 DNA: TGTGCCAGCAGCTTCAAGCAGGGGCTAAACACCGGGGAGCTGTTTTTT. Protein product: CASSFKQGLNTGELFF.

The chain recombines TRBV11-2 with TRBJ2-7; D gene uncertain. This CDR3 is 13 amino acids long. The germline gives CDR1 SGHAT, CDR2 FQNNGV. Deletions cut 1 base from V and 4 bases from J, with 8 bases between. In nucleotides, the CDR3 is TGTGCCAGCAGCTTAGTAGCCACTTACGAGCAGTACTTC. This translates into CASSLVATYEQYF.

The chain combines TRBV12-3 or TRBV12-4 with TRBJ1-4, with D uncertain. The CDR3 is made up of 13 amino acids. V dropped 8 bases and J dropped 3 bases, with 10 bases sitting between them. The CDR3 nucleotides are TGTGCCAGCGGCCTTGCGGCTAATGAAAAACTGTTTTTT. The encoded protein is CASGLAANEKLFF.

The chain uses TRBV6-1 and TRBJ2-1; weak D call: TRBD2 (5 bases). V was clipped by 0 bases and J by 2 bases, with 17 bases between them. Germline CDR1 and CDR2: MNHNS and SASEGT. The CDR3 extends over 18 amino acids. The CDR3 is CASSEAPRTSTPYNEQFF. The CDR3 nucleotides read TGTGCCAGCAGTGAAGCGCCGAGGACTTCAACCCCCTACAATGAGCAGTTCTTC.

This chain uses TRBV3-1 (or the pseudogene TRBV3-2) with TRBJ1-1; D may be TRBD1 (5 bases). This CDR3 contains 14 residues. The ends were cut back, 5 bases at V and 7 bases at J, with 17 bases in the middle. In germline, CDR1 is LGHDT, CDR2 YNNKEL (reference sequence). The DNA for the CDR3 is TGTGCCAGCAGCAGGATGGGGGGAACACTTGAAGCTTTCTTT. The encoded protein is CASSRMGGTLEAFF.

This rearrangement joins TRBV7-7 to TRBJ2-5; 7 bases map to TRBD1. The germline gives CDR1 SSHAT, CDR2 FNYEAQ (reference sequence). The CDR3 sequence is 13 residues long. The ends lost 5 bases at V and 1 base at J; junction bases unmatched: 1. The CDR3 region is CASSRDSQETQYF. The CDR3 nucleotides are TGTGCCAGCAGCCGGGACAGCCAAGAGACCCAGTACTTC.

The rearrangement joins TRBV7-2 to TRBJ2-3, with 8 bases fitting TRBD1. CDR3 size: 13 residues. Unmatched junction bases numbered 3, after V lost 8 bases and J lost 2 bases. Germline loops: CDR1 SGHTA, CDR2 FQGNSA. In DNA, the CDR3 is TGTGCCAGCTGCAGGGGGCCCACAGATACGCAGTATTTT. Protein sequence: CASCRGPTDTQYF.

The chain joins TRBV10-3 to TRBJ2-2; possibly TRBD1 for D (5 bases). V was clipped by 3 bases and J by 3 bases, with 11 bases between them. The CDR3 totals 15 residues. Per the germline V gene, CDR1 is ENHRY and CDR2 is SYGVKD. The CDR3 region has the DNA TGTGCCATCAGTGACAGGGTAGGAGACACCGGGGAGCTGTTTTTT. It specifies CAISDRVGDTGELFF.

The genes are TRBV11-2 and TRBJ2-7, with 14 bases fitting TRBD2. CDR3 length: 16 residues. J lost 7 bases, V lost 0 bases, and 5 bases had no gene match. Germline CDR1 and CDR2: SGHAT and FQNNGV. The CDR3: CASSLDGLAGGIEQYF. In DNA form, the CDR3 reads TGTGCCAGCAGCTTAGACGGACTAGCGGGAGGTATTGAGCAGTACTTC.